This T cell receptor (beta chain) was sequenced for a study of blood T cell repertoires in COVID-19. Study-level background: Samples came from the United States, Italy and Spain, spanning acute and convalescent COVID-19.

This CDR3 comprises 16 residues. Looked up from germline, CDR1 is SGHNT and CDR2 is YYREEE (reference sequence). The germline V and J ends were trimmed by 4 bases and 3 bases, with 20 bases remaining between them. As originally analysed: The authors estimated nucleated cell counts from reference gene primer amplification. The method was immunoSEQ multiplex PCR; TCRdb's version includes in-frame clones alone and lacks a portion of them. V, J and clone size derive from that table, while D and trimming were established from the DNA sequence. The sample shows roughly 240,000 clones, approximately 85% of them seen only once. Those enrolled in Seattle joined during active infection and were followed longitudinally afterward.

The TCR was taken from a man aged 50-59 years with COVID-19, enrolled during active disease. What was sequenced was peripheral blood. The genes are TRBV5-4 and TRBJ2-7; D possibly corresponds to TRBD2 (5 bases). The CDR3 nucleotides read TGTGCCAGCAGCCCTGCGGGCCCCACGGGGTTCTACGAGCAGTACTTC. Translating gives CASSPAGPTGFYEQYF.